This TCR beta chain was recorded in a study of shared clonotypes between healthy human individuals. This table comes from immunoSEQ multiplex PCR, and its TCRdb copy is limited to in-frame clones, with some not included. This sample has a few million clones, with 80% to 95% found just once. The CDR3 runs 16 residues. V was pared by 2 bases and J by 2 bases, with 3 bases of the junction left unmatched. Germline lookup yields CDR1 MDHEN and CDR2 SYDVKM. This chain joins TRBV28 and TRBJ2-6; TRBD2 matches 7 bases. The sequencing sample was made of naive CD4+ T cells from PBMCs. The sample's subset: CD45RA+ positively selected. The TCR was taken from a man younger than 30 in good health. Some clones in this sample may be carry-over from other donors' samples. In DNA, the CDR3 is TGTGCCAGCAGTTTACCCCGGGGGGCTGGGGCCAACGTCCTGACTTTC. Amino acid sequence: CASSLPRGAGANVLTF.